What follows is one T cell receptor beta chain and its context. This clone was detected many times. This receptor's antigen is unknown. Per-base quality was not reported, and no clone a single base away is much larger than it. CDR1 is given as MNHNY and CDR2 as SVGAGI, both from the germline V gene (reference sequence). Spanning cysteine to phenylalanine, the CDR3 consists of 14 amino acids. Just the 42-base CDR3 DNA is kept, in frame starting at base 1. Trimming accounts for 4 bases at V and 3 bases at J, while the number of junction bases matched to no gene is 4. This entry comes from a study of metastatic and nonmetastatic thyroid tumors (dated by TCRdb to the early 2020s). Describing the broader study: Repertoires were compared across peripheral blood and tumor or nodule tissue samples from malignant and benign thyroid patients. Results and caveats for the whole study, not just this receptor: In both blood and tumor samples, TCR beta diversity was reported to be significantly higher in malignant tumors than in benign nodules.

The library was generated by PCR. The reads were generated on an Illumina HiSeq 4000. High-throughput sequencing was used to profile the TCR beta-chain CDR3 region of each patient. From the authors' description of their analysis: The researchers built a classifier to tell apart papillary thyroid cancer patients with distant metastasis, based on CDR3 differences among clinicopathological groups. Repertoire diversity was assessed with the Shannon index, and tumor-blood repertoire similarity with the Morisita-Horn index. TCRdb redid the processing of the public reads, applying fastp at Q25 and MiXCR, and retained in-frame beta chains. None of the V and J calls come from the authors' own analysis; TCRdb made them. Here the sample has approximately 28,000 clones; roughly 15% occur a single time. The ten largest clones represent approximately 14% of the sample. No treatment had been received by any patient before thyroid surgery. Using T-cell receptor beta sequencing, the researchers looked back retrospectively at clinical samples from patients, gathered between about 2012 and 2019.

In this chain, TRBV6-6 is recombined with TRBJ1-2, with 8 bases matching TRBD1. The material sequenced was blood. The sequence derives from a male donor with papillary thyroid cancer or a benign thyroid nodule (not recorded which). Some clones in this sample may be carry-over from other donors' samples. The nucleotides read TGTGCCAGCAGTTCCTCGGACAGGGACTATGGCTACACCTTC. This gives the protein CASSSSDRDYGYTF.